The 12 T cell receptor beta chains below come from one sample, sequenced in a study of T cell responses to AZD1222 COVID-19 vaccine. Assay: immunoSEQ multiplex PCR; the TCRdb copy retains only in-frame clones and omits some. In the table there are tens of thousands of clones, 70% to 90% of which are singletons. The sample in question was peripheral blood, obtained on day 0 of AZD1222 vaccination. Receptors originate from an adult in good health.

The chain recombines TRBV5-1 with TRBJ1-1; D might be TRBD1 (5 bases). The germline V and J ends were trimmed by 0 bases and 9 bases, with 12 bases remaining between them. The CDR3 length is 13 residues. Germline-derived CDR1 and CDR2 are SGHRS and YFSETQ. CDR3 sequence (DNA): TGCGCCAGCAGCTTGGTGCGGGGGTCCCAAGCTTTCTTT. Amino acid sequence: CASSLVRGSQAFF.

This chain uses TRBV30 with TRBJ1-4, with D possibly matching TRBD1 (5 bases). The ends were cut back, 0 bases at V and 0 bases at J, with 8 bases in the middle. Germline-derived CDR1 and CDR2 are GTSNPN and SVGIG (reference sequence). This CDR3 has 15 residues. CDR3 region: CAWSVWGATNEKLFF. The CDR3 bases are TGTGCCTGGAGTGTATGGGGGGCAACTAATGAAAAACTGTTTTTT. The whole variable domain, filled in from reference TRBV30 and TRBJ1-4, reads SQTIHQWPATLVQPVGSPLSLECTVEGTSNPNLYWYRQAAGRGLQLLFYSVGIGQISSEVPQNLSASRPQDRQFILSSKKLLLSDSGFYLCAWSVWGATNEKLFFGSGTQLSVL.

The CDR3 DNA reads TGCGCCAGCAGCCCGACTAGCGGGGGGGCCTTAGATACGCAGTATTTT. Protein: CASSPTSGGALDTQYF. This rearrangement joins TRBV5-1 to TRBJ2-3; 14 nucleotides match TRBD2. The V gene end was trimmed by 4 bases and the J gene end by 5 bases; junction bases not matched to a gene: 6. This CDR3 comprises 16 residues. The germline V gene has CDR1 SGHRS and CDR2 YFSETQ.

The J gene is TRBJ1-2, the V gene TRBV5-1; 7 positions agree with TRBD1. Germline V gene lookup returns CDR1 SGHRS and CDR2 YFSETQ. The CDR3 is 15 residues long. With V trimmed by 3 bases and J by 0 bases, 5 bases remained unmatched. This CDR3 reads CASSYGDRTNYGYTF. CDR3 DNA sequence: TGCGCCAGCAGCTACGGGGACAGAACTAACTATGGCTACACCTTC.

The chain has TRBV4-1 and TRBJ1-1; D is uncertain. Germline CDR1 and CDR2: MGHRA and YSYEKL. Trimming took 0 bases from V and 3 from J, leaving 5 bases between them. The CDR3 has 13 amino acids. CDR3 residues: CASSQDLYTEAFF. In DNA form, the CDR3 reads TGCGCCAGCAGCCAAGATCTGTACACTGAAGCTTTCTTT.

The rearrangement uses TRBV7-2 and TRBJ1-5; weak D call: TRBD1 (6 bases). Looked up from germline, CDR1 is SGHTA and CDR2 is FQGNSA. The CDR3 extends over 12 amino acids. The V end lost 5 bases, the J end lost 6 bases, and 8 bases lay between the germline ends. The CDR3, as DNA: TGTGCCAGCAGCCCGGACAGTCAGCCCCAGCATTTT. It encodes CASSPDSQPQHF.

This chain connects TRBV19 to TRBJ2-1; D is ambiguous. Germline loops: CDR1 LNHDA, CDR2 SQIVND (reference sequence). This CDR3 is built from 17 residues. V was pared by 4 bases and J by 2 bases, with 18 bases between. As DNA, the CDR3 is TGTGCCAGTAGTACCTATGTGGCGTCTTCGCCCTACAATGAGCAGTTCTTC. Amino acids: CASSTYVASSPYNEQFF.

V and J are TRBV9 and TRBJ1-2; no clear D gene. Germline V gene data show CDR1 as SGDLS and CDR2 as YYNGEE. With 4 bases removed from V and 2 bases from J, the gap between germline ends came to 9 bases. The CDR3 is 13 amino acids. The CDR3 sequence is CASSPQQNYGYTF. The CDR3 coding sequence is TGTGCCAGCAGCCCTCAACAGAACTATGGCTACACCTTC.

This chain links TRBV7-2 with TRBJ2-2; 9 positions agree with TRBD1. The CDR3 sequence is 16 residues long. V gave up 5 bases and J gave up 4 bases; unmatched junction bases: 8. CDR1 and CDR2 (germline): SGHTA, FQGNSA. The DNA for the CDR3 is TGTGCCAGCAGCCCCTGGACAGGGGTAGGCACCGGGGAGCTGTTTTTT. Protein product: CASSPWTGVGTGELFF.

This chain uses TRBV2 with TRBJ1-3; D ambiguous. This CDR3 spans 12 amino acids. The germline V gene has CDR1 SNHLY and CDR2 FYNNEI. Between the trimmed V and J ends, which lost 3 bases and 4 bases, there was a span of 4 bases. In DNA form, the CDR3 reads TGTGCCAGCAGTGACCCAGGAAACACCATATATTTT. This codes for CASSDPGNTIYF.

The rearrangement uses TRBV28 and TRBJ1-2, with D possibly TRBD1 on 5 matching bases. Trimming removed 4 bases from V and 2 bases from J, with 17 bases in between. The germline CDR1 and CDR2 sequences are MDHEN and SYDVKM. The CDR3 has 16 amino acids. This chain's CDR3 is CASSSSAGLANYGYTF. CDR3 coding DNA: TGTGCCAGCAGTTCCTCGGCGGGGCTAGCGAACTATGGCTACACCTTC.

This clone was found once. This chain links TRBV5-4 with TRBJ2-3; 8 nucleotides align to TRBD1. This CDR3 is built from 15 residues. With V trimmed by 1 base and J by 1 base, 2 bases remained unmatched. CDR1 and CDR2 (germline): SGHNT, YYREEE (reference sequence). CDR3 DNA: TGTGCCAGCAGCTTGCAGGGGGCTGGCACAGATACGCAGTATTTT. This gives the protein CASSLQGAGTDTQYF. The variable domain in full, completed from reference TRBV5-4 and TRBJ2-3, reads ETGVTQSPTHLIKTRGQQVTLRCSSQSGHNTVSWYQQALGQGPQFIFQYYREEENGRGNFPPRFSGLQFPNYSSELNVNALELDDSALYLCASSLQGAGTDTQYFGPGTRLTVL.